The clone carrying this T cell receptor beta chain was seen a handful of times. Its antigen is as yet unknown. Deletions cut 1 base from V and 1 base from J, with 10 bases between. The CDR3 sequence is 15 residues long. The germline CDR1 and CDR2 sequences are SGHVS and FNYEAQ. This table comes from immunoSEQ multiplex PCR, and its TCRdb copy is limited to in-frame clones, with some not included. The sample lists 95,000 to 120,000 clones, roughly 92% seen once, with 3.8% in the top ten. This specimen belongs to a study of brain T cells in children with intractable seizures. Study results and caveats: Pre-surgery blood may have been undersampled, hiding some clones.

The source was peripheral blood, collected at surgery. This receptor was obtained from a boy under two years old with hemimegalencephaly and intractable seizures. The chain links TRBV7-6 to TRBJ1-1; no firm D call. CDR3 residues: CASSLVGTGNTEAFF. CDR3 coding DNA: TGTGCCAGCAGCTTAGTAGGAACCGGGAACACTGAAGCTTTCTTT.